The entry that follows covers one TCR beta chain sequence. The target antigen is unknown. The data stem from a study of a mutant IDH1 vaccine in newly diagnosed glioma. Study findings and constraints: Patients showed vaccine-induced immune responses at a rate of approximately 95%.

Time point specified: week 47, end of study. Vaccinated patients received 300 ug of mutant IDH1 20-mer peptide per dose, with topical imiquimod. Vaccination of patients was performed eight times, in weeks 1, 3, 5, 7, 11, 15, 19 and 23. The table came from immunoSEQ multiplex PCR; TCRdb's copy has only in-frame clones and leaves some out. The data contain fewer than 70,000 clones, roughly four fifths of them singletons. The length of the CDR3 is 14 residues. Trimming cost V 0 bases and J 2 bases, with 7 bases left between them. Germline assignment: CDR1 SGHAT and CDR2 FQDESV (reference sequence). This TCR was sampled from a young man with glioma. The chain combines TRBV11-1 with TRBJ1-1; no definite D call. The sequenced sample was PBMCs, obtained from a glioma patient whose treatment included an IDH1 peptide vaccine. CDR3 bases: TGTGCCAGCAGCTTAGCGGGAGGTAACACTGAAGCTTTCTTT. Its protein product is CASSLAGGNTEAFF.